Listed here are 5 T cell receptor beta chains from one sample, sequenced in a study of cytomegalovirus exposure and HLA in healthy donors. Using immunoSEQ multiplex PCR, the repertoire was profiled, and TCRdb retains in-frame clones only, with some absent. The sample lists hundreds of thousands of clones, approximately 88% occurring once. Material for sequencing was PBMCs. Receptor source: a woman aged 25 to 39 in good health and CMV-seropositive.

The CDR3, as DNA: TGTGCCAGCATGTTTACAGGCCCCACAAAATTCCCTAACTATGGCTACACCTTC. This encodes CASMFTGPTKFPNYGYTF. V and J are TRBV5-4 and TRBJ1-2; D is perhaps TRBD1 (5 bases). The germline gives CDR1 SGHNT, CDR2 YYREEE (reference sequence). The CDR3 contains 18 residues. V was trimmed by 6 bases and J by 0 bases, leaving 24 bases between them.

The V gene is TRBV4-3, the J gene TRBJ1-5; D perhaps matches TRBD1 (6 bases). Between the trimmed V and J ends, which lost 0 bases and 4 bases, there was a span of 13 bases. The CDR3 extends over 16 amino acids. Germline assignment: CDR1 LGHNA and CDR2 YSLEER. The CDR3 sequence is CASSQDPGQPNQPQHF. CDR3 nucleotides: TGCGCCAGCAGCCAAGATCCGGGACAACCAAATCAGCCCCAGCATTTT.

The chain employs TRBV9 and TRBJ1-2, with D perhaps matching TRBD1 (5 bases). V lost 5 bases, J lost 4 bases, and 24 bases lay in between. The germline V gene encodes CDR1 SGDLS and CDR2 YYNGEE. This CDR3 comprises 17 residues. CDR3 amino acids: CASSDGPPRGALYGYTF. As DNA, the CDR3 is TGTGCCAGCAGTGACGGCCCTCCCCGCGGGGCGCTCTATGGCTACACCTTC.

V and J are TRBV5-6 and TRBJ2-5; unclear D gene. Germline CDR1 reads SGHDT; CDR2 reads YYEEEE. The V gene lost 0 bases and the J gene lost 4 bases, with 10 bases spanning the gap. The CDR3 length is 14 residues. The chain's CDR3 is CASSLGGSGETQYF. DNA of the CDR3: TGTGCCAGCAGCTTGGGTGGGTCCGGAGAGACCCAGTACTTC.

J is TRBJ2-7 and V is TRBV18; 10 positions agree with TRBD1. V was pared by 0 bases and J by 6 bases, with 14 bases of the junction left unmatched. The CDR3 is made up of 18 amino acids. Germline V gives CDR1 KGHSH, CDR2 LQKENI. The CDR3 reads CASSPPSPTGTGEREQYF. The DNA of the CDR3 is TGTGCCAGCTCACCACCTTCCCCAACCGGGACAGGGGAACGCGAGCAGTACTTC.